These 27 T cell receptor beta chains share one sample of origin, sequenced in a study of T cell responses to AZD1222 COVID-19 vaccine. Repertoires were generated with immunoSEQ multiplex PCR, while TCRdb's copy carries only in-frame clones and drops some. The sample gives 100,000 to 120,000 clones, 80% to 90% of which show up once; roughly 15% is in the top ten. The specimen comprised peripheral blood, sampled 28 days after the second AZD1222 dose. All receptors derive from an adult who received the AZD1222 COVID-19 vaccine.

This sequence joins TRBV19 and TRBJ1-3; no clear D. V was clipped by 2 bases and J by 0 bases, with 11 bases between them. The V gene's germline CDR1 is LNHDA and CDR2 SQIVND (reference sequence). This CDR3 region has 16 residues. CDR3 coding DNA: TGTGCCAGTAGTATATTACTGGGTTTCTCTGGAAACACCATATATTTT. Translating gives CASSILLGFSGNTIYF.

The chain employs TRBV12-3 or TRBV12-4 and TRBJ2-7, with D perhaps being TRBD1 or TRBD2 (5 bases each). The CDR3 has 13 residues. With 1 base removed from V and 3 bases from J, the gap between germline ends came to 7 bases. The CDR3 loop reads CASSLGGVYEQYF. CDR3 DNA: TGTGCCAGCAGTTTAGGAGGGGTCTACGAGCAGTACTTC.

The genes are TRBV27 and TRBJ1-1; 10 bases line up with TRBD1. The CDR3 loop spans 14 amino acids. Germline-derived CDR1 and CDR2 are MNHEY and SMNVEV (reference sequence). V dropped 3 bases and J dropped 5; count of bases not matched to a gene: 3. The CDR3 DNA sequence: TGTGCCAGCAGTTTCCGGGACAGGGGAACTGAAGCTTTCTTT. Its protein product is CASSFRDRGTEAFF.

The chain carries TRBV19 and TRBJ2-7, with unresolved D. This CDR3 comprises 15 residues. Per germline, CDR1 LNHDA and CDR2 SQIVND (reference sequence). Trimming removed 0 bases from V and 2 bases from J, with 11 bases in between. The DNA for the CDR3 is TGTGCCAGTAGTATAGACCTGTGGCGGACCTACGAGCAGTACTTC. Encoded protein: CASSIDLWRTYEQYF.

The V and J genes are TRBV30 and TRBJ1-2, with a weak D call TRBD1 (6 bases). Germline V gene lookup returns CDR1 GTSNPN and CDR2 SVGIG (reference sequence). The V gene lost 4 bases and the J gene lost 1 base, with 13 bases spanning the gap. There are 14 residues in the CDR3. The CDR3, as DNA: TGTGCCTGGACCATAGAGGGGGGTAACTATGGCTACACCTTC. Protein product: CAWTIEGGNYGYTF. The variable domain in full, completed from reference TRBV30 and TRBJ1-2, reads SQTIHQWPATLVQPVGSPLSLECTVEGTSNPNLYWYRQAAGRGLQLLFYSVGIGQISSEVPQNLSASRPQDRQFILSSKKLLLSDSGFYLCAWTIEGGNYGYTFGSGTRLTVV.

The chain recombines TRBV5-1 with TRBJ2-3, with D tentatively TRBD1 or TRBD2 (6 bases each). Trimming pared 0 bases from V and 2 bases from J, leaving 16 bases between. This CDR3 region has 17 residues. The germline CDR1 and CDR2 sequences are SGHRS and YFSETQ. The CDR3 loop reads CASSLGRGGPVTDTQYF. CDR3 DNA: TGCGCCAGCAGCTTGGGCAGAGGGGGGCCGGTCACAGATACGCAGTATTTT. Using reference TRBV5-1 and TRBJ2-3 for the parts outside the CDR3, the full variable domain is KAGVTQTPRYLIKTRGQQVTLSCSPISGHRSVSWYQQTPGQGLQFLFEYFSETQRNKGNFPGRFSGRQFSNSRSEMNVSTLELGDSALYLCASSLGRGGPVTDTQYFGPGTRLTVL.

The V gene is TRBV6-5, the J gene TRBJ1-2; D ambiguous. Germline V gene data show CDR1 as MNHEY and CDR2 as SVGAGI. This CDR3 region has 11 residues. Trimming took off 7 bases at V and 0 bases at J, with 3 bases between the two ends. In DNA form, the CDR3 reads TGTGCCAGCACATCTAACTATGGCTACACCTTC. It codes for CASTSNYGYTF.

The chain joins TRBV5-1 to TRBJ1-5; possible D gene TRBD1, 6 bases. Trimming removed 0 bases from V and 6 bases from J, with 13 bases in between. CDR1 and CDR2 from the germline V gene are SGHRS and YFSETQ. The CDR3 has 15 amino acids. This CDR3 is CASSLEGGGFQPQHF. The CDR3 DNA follows: TGCGCCAGCAGCTTGGAGGGGGGAGGTTTTCAGCCCCAGCATTTT.

The chain joins TRBV7-2 to TRBJ1-1; 11 bases match TRBD1. The V gene's germline CDR1 is SGHTA and CDR2 FQGNSA. The CDR3 consists of 16 residues. J gave up 1 base and V 6 bases, and 7 bases lay outside the gene matches. Here the CDR3 reads CASRTGTGGRNTEAFF. The CDR3 DNA is TGTGCCAGCAGAACCGGGACAGGGGGTAGGAACACTGAAGCTTTCTTT.

The rearrangement joins TRBV5-6 to TRBJ1-2, with D possibly matching TRBD1 (5 bases). Germline V gene sequence: CDR1 SGHDT, CDR2 YYEEEE. CDR3 length: 14 amino acids. Trimming took 0 bases from V and 8 from J, leaving 14 bases between them. The CDR3 region has the DNA TGTGCCAGCAGCTTGGGGCAGGGATCGCGGGGCTACACCTTC. Its translation: CASSLGQGSRGYTF.

The rearrangement uses TRBV28 and TRBJ1-6, with D uncertain. This CDR3 contains 16 residues. Germline V gives CDR1 MDHEN, CDR2 SYDVKM. V dropped 7 bases and J dropped 7 bases, with 20 bases sitting between them. Here the CDR3 reads CASTPLDGSSNSPLHF. The CDR3 DNA follows: TGTGCCAGCACCCCCCTCGATGGATCCTCCAATTCACCCCTCCACTTT.

The chain is built from TRBV5-1 and TRBJ2-7; 13 bases line up with TRBD2. The CDR3 sequence is 15 residues long. The germline V gene has CDR1 SGHRS and CDR2 YFSETQ. The junction had 8 bases not matched to a gene; V was cut back by 4 bases and J by 7 bases. The CDR3 region has the DNA TGCGCCAGCAGCCCGCCGGGACTAGCGGGAAGGGAGCAGTACTTC. Encoded protein: CASSPPGLAGREQYF.

CDR3 loop: CASSHAQGAMVYGYTF. The CDR3 coding sequence is TGTGCCAGCAGCCATGCACAGGGGGCTATGGTCTATGGCTACACCTTC. This chain uses TRBV3-1 (or the pseudogene TRBV3-2) with TRBJ1-2, with 9 bases aligning to TRBD1. Germline V gene lookup returns CDR1 LGHDT and CDR2 YNNKEL (reference sequence). The CDR3 contains 16 residues. V shed 3 bases, J shed 4 bases, and the junction held 9 bases outside the gene matches.

CDR3 protein: CASSPRRDGNSPLHF. The CDR3 DNA follows: TGCGCCAGCAGCCCCCGCCGGGACGGTAATTCACCCCTCCACTTT. The chain has TRBV10-1 and TRBJ1-6; D is perhaps TRBD1 (5 bases). Between the trimmed V and J ends, which lost 6 bases and 6 bases, there was a span of 15 bases. The CDR3 sequence is 15 residues long. Germline CDR1 reads WNHNN; CDR2 reads SYGVQD (reference sequence).

The J gene is TRBJ2-3, the V gene TRBV3-1 (or the pseudogene TRBV3-2); no definite D call. CDR3 length: 14 residues. Germline loops: CDR1 LGHDT, CDR2 YNNKEL (reference sequence). The V gene lost 1 base and the J gene lost 0 bases, with 5 bases spanning the gap. CDR3: CASSQATSTDTQYF. CDR3 DNA sequence: TGTGCCAGCAGCCAAGCTACTAGCACAGATACGCAGTATTTT.

The rearrangement links TRBV7-9 to TRBJ1-2, with a possible D match to TRBD1 (6 bases). This CDR3 has 14 amino acids. The V gene's germline CDR1 is SEHNR and CDR2 FQNEAQ (reference sequence). V gave up 5 bases and J gave up 6 bases, with 16 bases separating them. CDR3 nucleotides: TGTGCCAGCAGCCCATCTCACAGGGTTCATGGCTACACCTTC. This sequence encodes CASSPSHRVHGYTF.

This clone occurred a few times. The chain joins TRBV28 to TRBJ2-7; TRBD1 aligns across 12 bases. Germline V lookup: CDR1 MDHEN, CDR2 SYDVKM. With 5 bases clipped from V and 1 base from J, the junction kept 9 bases outside the gene matches. The CDR3 runs 17 residues. The chain's CDR3 is CASSPGTGGFRSYEQYF. The CDR3 region has the DNA TGTGCCAGCAGTCCCGGGACAGGGGGCTTTAGATCCTACGAGCAGTACTTC. Full variable domain (remainder filled in from reference TRBV28 and TRBJ2-7): DVKVTQSSRYLVKRTGEKVFLECVQDMDHENMFWYRQDPGLGLRLIYFSYDVKMKEKGDIPEGYSVSREKKERFSLILESASTNQTSMYLCASSPGTGGFRSYEQYFGPGTRLTVT.

The chain links TRBV3-1 (or the pseudogene TRBV3-2) to TRBJ1-5; TRBD1 might be the D (5 bases). From germline, CDR1 is LGHDT and CDR2 YNNKEL (reference sequence). The CDR3 has 13 amino acids. The V and J ends lost 4 bases and 5 bases respectively, with 9 bases between them. CDR3 DNA sequence: TGTGCCAGCAGCCCGGGGGAGTATCAGCCCCAGCATTTT. Protein product: CASSPGEYQPQHF.

This clone was detected once. The V gene is TRBV6-5, the J gene TRBJ1-4; 7 bases agree with TRBD1. CDR3 length: 13 amino acids. V lost 6 bases and J lost 5; bases outside the gene matches: 3. The V gene's germline CDR1 is MNHEY and CDR2 SVGAGI. CDR3 DNA: TGTGCCAGCAGCTCACAGGGGAATGAAAAACTGTTTTTT. Amino acids: CASSSQGNEKLFF.

This chain joins TRBV11-3 and TRBJ2-7; D is undetermined. This CDR3 region has 15 residues. V lost 0 bases and J lost 4, with 13 bases in between. Germline CDR1 and CDR2: SGHNT and YENEEA. CDR3 nucleotides: TGTGCCAGCAGCTTAGAGGCCCGCAAGTTTTACGAGCAGTACTTC. Encoded protein: CASSLEARKFYEQYF.

The chain is built from TRBV25-1 and TRBJ2-2; D may be TRBD2 (5 bases). The germline gives CDR1 MGHDK, CDR2 SYGVNS. This CDR3 contains 13 residues. The V end was cut by 8 bases, the J end by 6 bases, with 13 bases between. The CDR3 DNA is TGTGCCAGCGGGCTCGGACTTTCCGGGGAGCTGTTTTTT. This gives the protein CASGLGLSGELFF. The full variable domain, rest sourced from reference TRBV25-1 and TRBJ2-2, is EADIYQTPRYLVIGTGKKITLECSQTMGHDKMYWYQQDPGMELHLIHYSYGVNSTEKGDLSSESTVSRIRTEHFPLTLESARPSHTSQYLCASGLGLSGELFFGEGSRLTVL.

The gene calls are TRBV19 and TRBJ2-3; TRBD2 aligns across 9 bases. The CDR3 is made up of 16 amino acids. J was trimmed by 0 bases and V by 5 bases; bases with no gene match: 6. Germline CDR1 LNHDA, CDR2 SQIVND (reference sequence). CDR3 bases: TGTGCCAGTAGTGATGCCGGGACTAGCAGCACAGATACGCAGTATTTT. This translates into CASSDAGTSSTDTQYF.

The chain joins TRBV16 to TRBJ1-3; D gene unclear. Between the trimmed V and J ends, which lost 0 bases and 0 bases, there was a span of 21 bases. Germline CDR1 is KGHSY and CDR2 is FQNENV. This CDR3 contains 20 residues. The CDR3 DNA follows: TGTGCCAGCAGCCAATCGTTACGAAAAGAAGGGAACTACTCTGGAAACACCATATATTTT. Amino acid sequence: CASSQSLRKEGNYSGNTIYF.

DNA for the CDR3: TGTGCCAGCAGCCCAAACCCACAGGGCTCTGGAAACACCATATATTTT. It encodes CASSPNPQGSGNTIYF. V gene TRBV9 combines with J gene TRBJ1-3; maybe TRBD1 (6 bases). Deletions cut 4 bases from V and 0 bases from J, with 14 bases between. This CDR3 comprises 16 residues. Per germline, CDR1 SGDLS and CDR2 YYNGEE.

This sequence joins TRBV6-6 and TRBJ2-1; 11 positions agree with TRBD2. CDR1 is MNHNY and CDR2 is SVGAGI in the germline V gene (reference sequence). The CDR3 covers 15 residues. J lost 9 bases, V lost 6 bases, and 10 bases had no gene match. The chain's CDR3 is CASRVLAGATGEQFF. CDR3 DNA sequence: TGTGCCAGCAGAGTACTAGCGGGAGCGACTGGTGAGCAGTTCTTC.

The chain carries TRBV28 and TRBJ2-1; 9 bases fit TRBD1. Germline CDR1 and CDR2: MDHEN and SYDVKM. J lost 3 bases, V lost 2 bases, and 8 bases had no gene match. This CDR3 is 17 amino acids long. The CDR3 coding sequence is TGTGCCAGCAGTTTACGGGGACAGGGACGCCTCTACAATGAGCAGTTCTTC. Its protein is CASSLRGQGRLYNEQFF. Full variable domain (missing parts from reference TRBV28 and TRBJ2-1): DVKVTQSSRYLVKRTGEKVFLECVQDMDHENMFWYRQDPGLGLRLIYFSYDVKMKEKGDIPEGYSVSREKKERFSLILESASTNQTSMYLCASSLRGQGRLYNEQFFGPGTRLTVL.

This clone was seen a few times. The junction and the germline gene differ at one end; a read error may be behind it. The rearrangement uses TRBV7-9 and TRBJ1-1, with D possibly matching TRBD1 (5 bases). Germline V gives CDR1 SEHNR, CDR2 FQNEAQ (reference sequence). CDR3 size: 13 residues. The CDR3 nucleotides are TGTGCCAGCAGGTTAGACAGTACCACTGAAGCTTTCTTT. It codes for CASRLDSTTEAFF.